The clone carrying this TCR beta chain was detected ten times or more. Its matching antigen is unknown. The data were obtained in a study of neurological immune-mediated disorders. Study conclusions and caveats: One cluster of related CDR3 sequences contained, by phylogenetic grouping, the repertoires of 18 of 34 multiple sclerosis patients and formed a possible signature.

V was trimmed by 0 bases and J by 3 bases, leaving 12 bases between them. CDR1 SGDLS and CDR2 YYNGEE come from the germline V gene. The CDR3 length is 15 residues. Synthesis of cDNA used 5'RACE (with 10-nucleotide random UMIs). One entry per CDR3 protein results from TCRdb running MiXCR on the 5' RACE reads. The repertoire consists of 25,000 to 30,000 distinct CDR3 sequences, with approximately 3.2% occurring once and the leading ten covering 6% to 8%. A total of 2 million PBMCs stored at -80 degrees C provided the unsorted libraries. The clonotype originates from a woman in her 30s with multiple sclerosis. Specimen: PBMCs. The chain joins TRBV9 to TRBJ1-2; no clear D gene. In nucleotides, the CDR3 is TGTGCCAGCAGCGTAGAGGACGCGCAAGACTATGGCTACACCTTC. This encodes CASSVEDAQDYGYTF.